This entry describes one T cell receptor (beta chain). The same CDR3 can be traced to other DNA sequences in this sample. Data came from immunoSEQ multiplex PCR; TCRdb stores just in-frame clones and leaves some out. The table lists 1.5 million to 2.5 million clones, about 95% of them singletons. Terminally differentiated effector memory CD45RA+ cells were excluded from the naive CD8 cells, which were CD45RO-negative and positively selected for CCR7. This entry comes from a study of shared clonotypes between healthy human individuals. The CDR3 runs 11 residues. Looked up from germline, CDR1 is SGHDT and CDR2 is YYEEEE. V lost 2 bases, J lost 5 bases, and 4 bases lay in between.

The receptor's source is a man between 18 and 35 years old in good health. V usage is TRBV5-6 and J usage is TRBJ2-5; D gene uncertain. The sample taken for sequencing was naive CD8+ T cells sorted from blood. CDR3 nucleotide sequence: TGTGCCAGCAGCTTTGTGGAGACCCAGTACTTC. Its translation: CASSFVETQYF. Full variable domain (outside the CDR3, taken from reference TRBV5-6 and TRBJ2-5): DAGVTQSPTHLIKTRGQQVTLRCSPKSGHDTVSWYQQALGQGPQFIFQYYEEEERQRGNFPDRFSGHQFPNYSSELNVNALLLGDSALYLCASSFVETQYFGPGTRLLVL.